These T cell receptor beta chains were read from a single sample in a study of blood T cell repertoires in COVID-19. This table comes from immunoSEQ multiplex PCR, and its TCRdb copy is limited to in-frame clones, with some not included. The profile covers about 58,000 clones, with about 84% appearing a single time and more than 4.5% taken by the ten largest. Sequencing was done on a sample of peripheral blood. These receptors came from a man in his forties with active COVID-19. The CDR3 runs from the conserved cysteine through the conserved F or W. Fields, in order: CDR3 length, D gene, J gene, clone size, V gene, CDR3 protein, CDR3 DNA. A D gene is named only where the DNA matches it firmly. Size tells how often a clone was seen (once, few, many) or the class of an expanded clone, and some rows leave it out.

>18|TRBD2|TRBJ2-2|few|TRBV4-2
CASSPTGLAGGTMGELFF
TGTGCCAGCAGCCCGACCGGGCTAGCGGGGGGAACTATGGGGGAGCTGTTTTTT
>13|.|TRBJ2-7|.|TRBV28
CATGQFPSYEQYF
TGTGCCACCGGACAGTTTCCTAGTTACGAGCAGTACTTC
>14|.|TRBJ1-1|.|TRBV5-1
CASSHSPGGTEAFF
TGCGCCAGCAGTCACAGTCCCGGGGGGACTGAAGCTTTCTTT
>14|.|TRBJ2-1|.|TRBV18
CASSPPESVDEQFF
TGTGCCAGCTCACCTCCAGAAAGCGTGGATGAGCAGTTCTTC
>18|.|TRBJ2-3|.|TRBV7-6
CASSPLGQNSQKWDTQYF
TGTGCCAGCAGCCCCTTAGGACAGAACTCGCAAAAGTGGGATACGCAGTATTTT
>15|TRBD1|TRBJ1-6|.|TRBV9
CASSGSGTENSPLHF
TGTGCCAGCAGCGGCTCCGGGACAGAGAATTCACCCCTCCACTTT
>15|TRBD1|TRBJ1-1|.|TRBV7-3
CASSPKTGMNTEAFF
TGTGCCAGCAGCCCCAAGACAGGGATGAACACTGAAGCTTTCTTT
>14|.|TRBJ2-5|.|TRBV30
CAWSVQRDQETQYF
TGTGCCTGGAGTGTCCAGCGGGACCAAGAGACCCAGTACTTC
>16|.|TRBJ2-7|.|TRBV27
CASSPTIGGIIYEQYF
TGTGCCAGCAGCCCTACTATTGGCGGGATCATATACGAGCAGTACTTC
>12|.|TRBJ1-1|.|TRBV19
CASTNGGTEAFF
TGTGCCAGTACCAATGGCGGCACTGAAGCTTTCTTT
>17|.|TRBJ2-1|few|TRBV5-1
CASSLVGRALGYNEQFF
TGCGCCAGCAGCTTGGTCGGGCGGGCATTGGGATACAATGAGCAGTTCTTC
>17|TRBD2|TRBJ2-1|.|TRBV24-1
CATSDTGTSGSTSEQFF
TGTGCCACCAGTGATACCGGGACTAGCGGGAGTACTTCTGAGCAGTTCTTC
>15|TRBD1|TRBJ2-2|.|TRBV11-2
CASSFGDRGSGELFF
TGTGCCAGCAGCTTCGGGGACAGGGGGTCCGGGGAGCTGTTTTTT
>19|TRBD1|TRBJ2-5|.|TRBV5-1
CASSYRPGQGEGARETQYF
TGCGCCAGCAGTTACAGACCGGGACAGGGAGAGGGGGCTCGAGAGACCCAGTACTTC
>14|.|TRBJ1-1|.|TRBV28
CASSLHSMNTEAFF
TGTGCCAGCAGTTTGCACAGCATGAACACTGAAGCTTTCTTT
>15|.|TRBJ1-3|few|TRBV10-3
CAITAAPSSGNTIYF
TGTGCCATCACCGCCGCACCGAGCTCTGGAAACACCATATATTTT
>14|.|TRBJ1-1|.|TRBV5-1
CASSLARGFTEAFF
TGCGCCAGCAGCTTGGCCAGGGGATTCACTGAAGCTTTCTTT
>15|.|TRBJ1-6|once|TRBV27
CASSFRAGYGSPLHF
TGTGCCAGCAGTTTTCGGGCAGGGTATGGGTCACCCCTCCACTTT
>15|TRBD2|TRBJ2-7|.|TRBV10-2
CASSIGTSVSYEQYF
TGCGCCAGCAGCATAGGGACTAGCGTATCCTACGAGCAGTACTTC
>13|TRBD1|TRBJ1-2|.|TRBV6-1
CASSETGVLGYTF
TGTGCCAGCAGTGAGACAGGGGTTCTAGGCTACACCTTC
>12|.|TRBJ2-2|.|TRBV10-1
CASTPDTGELFF
TGCGCCAGCACTCCCGACACCGGGGAGCTGTTTTTT
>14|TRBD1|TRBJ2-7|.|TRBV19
CASSQGTGGYEQYF
TGTGCCAGTAGCCAGGGAACAGGGGGCTACGAGCAGTACTTC
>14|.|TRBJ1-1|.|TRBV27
CASSPPGWNTEAFF
TGTGCCAGCAGTCCTCCGGGGTGGAACACTGAAGCTTTCTTT
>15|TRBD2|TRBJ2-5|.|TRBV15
CATSSSLWEGETQYF
TGTGCCACCAGCAGCTCTCTTTGGGAGGGGGAGACCCAGTACTTC
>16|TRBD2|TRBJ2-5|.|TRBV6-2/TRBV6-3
CASSYSSGGGQETQYF
TGTGCCAGCAGTTACTCGTCGGGAGGAGGCCAAGAGACCCAGTACTTC
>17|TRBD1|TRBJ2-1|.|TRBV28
CASSLTRDRGLGNEQFF
TGTGCCAGCAGCCTTACCCGAGACAGGGGCCTAGGTAATGAGCAGTTCTTC
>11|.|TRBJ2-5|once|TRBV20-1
CSARDRLTQYF
TGCAGTGCTAGAGATCGACTGACCCAGTACTTC
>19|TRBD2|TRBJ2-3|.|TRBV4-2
CASSQDLTSGSGSTDTQYF
TGTGCCAGCAGCCAAGATCTGACTAGCGGGAGTGGGAGCACAGATACGCAGTATTTT
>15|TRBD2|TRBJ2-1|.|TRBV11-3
CASSLFGSGRNEQFF
TGTGCCAGCAGCCTCTTTGGTAGCGGGAGGAATGAGCAGTTCTTC
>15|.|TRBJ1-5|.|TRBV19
CASRSRVASNQPQHF
TGTGCCAGTAGATCCAGGGTCGCCAGCAATCAGCCCCAGCATTTT
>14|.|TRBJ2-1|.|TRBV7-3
CASSLEGRGGEQFF
TGTGCCAGCAGCTTAGAGGGTCGGGGAGGTGAGCAGTTCTTC
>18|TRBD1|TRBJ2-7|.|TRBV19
CASSIVFRQGAKDYEQYF
TGTGCCAGTAGTATAGTTTTCCGACAGGGGGCAAAAGATTACGAGCAGTACTTC
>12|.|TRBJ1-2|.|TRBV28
CASSFRTFRYTF
TGTGCCAGCAGTTTTCGGACATTTCGCTACACCTTC
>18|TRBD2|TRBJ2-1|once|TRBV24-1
CATSDAPSSGRAYNEQFF
TGTGCCACCAGTGACGCCCCATCTAGCGGGAGGGCCTACAATGAGCAGTTCTTC
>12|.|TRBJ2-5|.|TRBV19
CASRQSGETQYF
TGTGCCAGTAGGCAATCGGGAGAGACCCAGTACTTC
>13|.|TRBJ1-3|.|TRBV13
CASSLAQGGTIYF
TGTGCCAGCAGCTTAGCACAGGGAGGGACCATATATTTT
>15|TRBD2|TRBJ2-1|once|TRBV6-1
CASSELSGSINEQFF
TGTGCCAGCAGTGAACTTAGCGGGAGCATCAATGAGCAGTTCTTC
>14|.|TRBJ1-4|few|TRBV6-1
CASSERQYNEKLFF
TGTGCCAGCAGTGAAAGACAGTATAATGAAAAACTGTTTTTT
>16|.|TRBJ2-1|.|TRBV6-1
CASSEGAGAGIYEQFF
TGTGCCAGCAGTGAAGGTGCAGGGGCCGGGATCTATGAGCAGTTCTTC